This entry lists 5 T cell receptor beta chains sequenced from one sample in a study of cytomegalovirus exposure and HLA in healthy donors. PCR primers comprised 60 Vbeta and 13 Jbeta primers. The method was immunoSEQ multiplex PCR; TCRdb's version includes in-frame clones alone and lacks a portion of them. The table records some 140,000 clones, about 69% of them present only once. The source material was PBMCs. Receptor source: a man aged 25 to 40 in good health and CMV-seronegative.

The chain has TRBV19 and TRBJ2-5; 8 positions agree with TRBD1. The CDR3 spans 16 residues. Germline CDR1 is LNHDA and CDR2 is SQIVND (reference sequence). V lost 4 bases, J lost 2 bases, and 9 bases stayed unmatched. CDR3 sequence (DNA): TGTGCCAGTAGTAGCCACCTCGGACAGGGACAAGAGACCCAGTACTTC. Its protein product is CASSSHLGQGQETQYF.

The rearrangement uses TRBV10-3 and TRBJ1-2; 9 bases fit TRBD1. Germline V gene lookup returns CDR1 ENHRY and CDR2 SYGVKD. This CDR3 spans 14 amino acids. Unmatched junction bases numbered 7, after V lost 7 bases and J lost 4 bases. This CDR3 is CAITRDREGYGYTF. For the CDR3, the DNA is TGTGCCATCACTCGGGACAGGGAAGGCTATGGCTACACCTTC.

A remark on this clone: The junction departs from the called germline gene at one end, perhaps through a read error. This sequence joins TRBV28 and TRBJ2-7, with D maybe TRBD2 (9 bases). Germline-derived CDR1 and CDR2 are MDHEN and SYDVKM. CDR3 length equals 16 residues. The CDR3 DNA reads as TGTGCCAGCAGTATAGGGACAGGTCAAGCGGGAGGCTCGTCGCAATTC. This gives the protein CASSIGTGQAGGSSQF.

The chain has TRBV27 and TRBJ1-6; D perhaps matches TRBD1 (5 bases). Trimming removed 8 bases at V and 4 bases at J, with 12 bases between. CDR1 and CDR2 (germline): MNHEY, SMNVEV (reference sequence). The CDR3 is made up of 14 amino acids. The CDR3 sequence: CASGVDTYNSPLHF. The CDR3 nucleotides are TGTGCCAGCGGGGTGGACACGTATAATTCACCCCTCCACTTT.

The chain employs TRBV19 and TRBJ2-7; perhaps TRBD1 as D (5 bases). Germline CDR1 reads LNHDA; CDR2 reads SQIVND (reference sequence). This CDR3 has 11 amino acids. Trimming took 5 bases from V and 6 from J, leaving 8 bases between them. CDR3 in amino acids: CASSSDSEQYV. CDR3 DNA sequence: TGTGCCAGTAGTTCCGACAGCGAGCAGTACGTC.